The present T cell receptor beta chain was sequenced within a study of siplizumab effects on memory and regulatory T cells. Sequenced by immunoSEQ multiplex PCR; TCRdb stores in-frame clones only, minus some. The sample lists roughly 100,000 clones, about 90% occurring once. The CDR3 is 12 amino acids. V lost 8 bases to trimming and J lost 7 bases, with 15 bases between them. Germline CDR1 and CDR2: SGHTA and FQGNSA. The sequencing input was CD4+ T cells sorted from blood. The chain is built from TRBV7-2 and TRBJ2-7; weak D call: TRBD2 (7 bases). The receptor's source is a human donor in good health. CDR3 loop: CASEGGGREQYF. CDR3 coding DNA: TGTGCCAGCGAGGGGGGGGGCCGAGAGCAGTACTTC.